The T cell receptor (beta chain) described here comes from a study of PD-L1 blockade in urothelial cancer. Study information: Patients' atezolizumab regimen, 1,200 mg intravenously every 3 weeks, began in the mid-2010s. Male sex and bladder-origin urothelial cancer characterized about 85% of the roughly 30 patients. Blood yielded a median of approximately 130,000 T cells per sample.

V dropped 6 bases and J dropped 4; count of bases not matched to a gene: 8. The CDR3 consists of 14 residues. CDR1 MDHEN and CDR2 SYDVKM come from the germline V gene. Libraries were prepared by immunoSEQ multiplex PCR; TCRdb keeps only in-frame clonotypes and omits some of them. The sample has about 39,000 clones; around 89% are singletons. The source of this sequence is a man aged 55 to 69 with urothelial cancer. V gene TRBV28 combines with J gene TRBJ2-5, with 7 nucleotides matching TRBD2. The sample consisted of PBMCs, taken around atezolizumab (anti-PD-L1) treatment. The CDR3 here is CASSLVSGGETQYF. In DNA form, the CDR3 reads TGTGCCAGCAGCCTCGTTTCGGGGGGAGAGACCCAGTACTTC.